The sequence of this TCR beta chain was determined in a study of early T cells in non-severe SARS-CoV-2 infection. This CDR3 contains 11 residues. Trimming cost V 7 bases and J 6 bases, with 10 bases left between them. The germline V gene encodes CDR1 SQVTM and CDR2 ANQGSEA. TCRdb re-called the 5' RACE reads through MiXCR, storing one row per CDR3 protein. This repertoire shows fewer than 75,000 distinct CDR3 sequences, 20% to 25% found once; its top ten account for approximately 15%. The TCR originated in an adult who was a healthcare worker with PCR-confirmed SARS-CoV-2 infection or an uninfected control (not recorded which). The rearrangement uses TRBV29-1 and TRBJ2-4; D is perhaps TRBD1 (6 bases). The sample was whole blood, taken at baseline. This CDR3 reads CSARDTNIQYF. The CDR3 nucleotides read TGCAGCGCACGGGACACAAACATTCAGTACTTC.